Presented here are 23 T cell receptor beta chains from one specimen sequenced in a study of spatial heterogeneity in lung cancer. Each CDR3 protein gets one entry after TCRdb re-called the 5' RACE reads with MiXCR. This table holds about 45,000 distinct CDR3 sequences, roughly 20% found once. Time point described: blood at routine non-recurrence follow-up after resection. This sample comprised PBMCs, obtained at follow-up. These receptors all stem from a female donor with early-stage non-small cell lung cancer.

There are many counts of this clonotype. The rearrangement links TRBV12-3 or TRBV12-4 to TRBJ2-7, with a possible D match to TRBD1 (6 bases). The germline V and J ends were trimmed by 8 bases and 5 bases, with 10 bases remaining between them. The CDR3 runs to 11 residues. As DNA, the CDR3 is TGTGCCAGCGGACGACAGGACGAGCAGTACTTC. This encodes CASGRQDEQYF.

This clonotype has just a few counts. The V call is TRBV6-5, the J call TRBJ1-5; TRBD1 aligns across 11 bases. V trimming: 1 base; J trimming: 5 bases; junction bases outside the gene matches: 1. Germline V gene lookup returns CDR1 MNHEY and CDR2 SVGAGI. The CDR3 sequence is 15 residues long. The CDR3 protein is CASSYLGQGDQPQHF. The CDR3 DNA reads TGTGCCAGCAGTTACTTGGGACAGGGGGATCAGCCCCAGCATTTT.

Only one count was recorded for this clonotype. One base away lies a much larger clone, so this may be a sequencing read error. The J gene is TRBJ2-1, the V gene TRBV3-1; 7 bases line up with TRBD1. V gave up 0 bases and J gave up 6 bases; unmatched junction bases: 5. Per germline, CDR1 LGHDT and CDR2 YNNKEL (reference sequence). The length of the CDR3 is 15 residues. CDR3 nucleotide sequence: TGTGCCAGCAGCCAAGAATCGGCAGGGGGCAATGAGCAGTTCTTC. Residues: CASSQESAGGNEQFF.

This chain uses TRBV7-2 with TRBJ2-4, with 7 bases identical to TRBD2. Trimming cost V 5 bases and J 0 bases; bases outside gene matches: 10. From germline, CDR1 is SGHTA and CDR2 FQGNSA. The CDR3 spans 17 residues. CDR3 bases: TGTGCCAGCAGCGGGGGGGTACTAAACTTAGCCAAAAACATTCAGTACTTC. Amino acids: CASSGGVLNLAKNIQYF.

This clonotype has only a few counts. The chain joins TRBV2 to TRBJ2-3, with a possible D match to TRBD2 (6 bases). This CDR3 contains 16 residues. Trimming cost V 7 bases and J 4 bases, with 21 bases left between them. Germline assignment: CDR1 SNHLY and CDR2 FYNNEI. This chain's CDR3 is CASTEPRDWAPDTQYF. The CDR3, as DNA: TGTGCCAGCACCGAGCCAAGGGACTGGGCCCCAGATACGCAGTATTTT.

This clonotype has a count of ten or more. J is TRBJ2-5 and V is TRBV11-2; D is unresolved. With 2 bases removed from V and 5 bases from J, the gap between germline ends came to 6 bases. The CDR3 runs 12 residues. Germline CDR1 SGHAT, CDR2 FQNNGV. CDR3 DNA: TGTGCCAGCAGCTTATTAAGTGAGACCCAGTACTTC. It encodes CASSLLSETQYF. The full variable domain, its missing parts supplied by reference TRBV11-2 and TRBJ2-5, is EAGVAQSPRYKIIEKRQSVAFWCNPISGHATLYWYQQILGQGPKLLIQFQNNGVVDDSQLPKDRFSAERLKGVDSTLKIQPAKLEDSAVYLCASSLLSETQYFGPGTRLLVL.

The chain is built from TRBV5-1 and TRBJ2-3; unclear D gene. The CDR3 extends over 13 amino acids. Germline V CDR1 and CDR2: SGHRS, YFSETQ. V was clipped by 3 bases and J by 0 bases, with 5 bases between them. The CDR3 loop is CASSYSSTDTQYF. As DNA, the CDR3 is TGCGCCAGCAGCTACTCTAGCACAGATACGCAGTATTTT.

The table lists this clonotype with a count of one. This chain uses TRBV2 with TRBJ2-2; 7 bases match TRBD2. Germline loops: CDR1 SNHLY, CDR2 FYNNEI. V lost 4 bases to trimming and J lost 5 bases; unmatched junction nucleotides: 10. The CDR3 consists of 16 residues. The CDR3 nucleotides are TGTGCCAGCAGTGCGGGTCGCGGGGAGGGGACCGGGGAGCTGTTTTTT. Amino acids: CASSAGRGEGTGELFF.

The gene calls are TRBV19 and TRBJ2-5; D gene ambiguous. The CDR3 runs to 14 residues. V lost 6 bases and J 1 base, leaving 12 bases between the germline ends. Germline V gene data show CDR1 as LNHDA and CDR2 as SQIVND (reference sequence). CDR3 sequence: CASSPATLQETQYF. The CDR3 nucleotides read TGTGCCAGTAGCCCCGCGACACTCCAAGAGACCCAGTACTTC.

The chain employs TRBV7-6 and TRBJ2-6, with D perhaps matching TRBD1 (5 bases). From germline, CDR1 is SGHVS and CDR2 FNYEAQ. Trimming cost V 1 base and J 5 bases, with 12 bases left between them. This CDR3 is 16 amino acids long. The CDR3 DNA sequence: TGTGCCAGCAGCTTAGGGTCAGGGATCAGGGCCAACGTCCTGACTTTC. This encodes CASSLGSGIRANVLTF.

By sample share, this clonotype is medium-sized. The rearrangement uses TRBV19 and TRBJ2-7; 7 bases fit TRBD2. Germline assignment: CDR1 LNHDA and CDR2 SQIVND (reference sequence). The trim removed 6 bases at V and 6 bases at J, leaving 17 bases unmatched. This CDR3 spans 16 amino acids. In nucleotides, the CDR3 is TGTGCCAGTAGCCAGCGGTCCGGGACTACTCTTTCCGAGCAGTACTTC. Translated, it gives CASSQRSGTTLSEQYF.

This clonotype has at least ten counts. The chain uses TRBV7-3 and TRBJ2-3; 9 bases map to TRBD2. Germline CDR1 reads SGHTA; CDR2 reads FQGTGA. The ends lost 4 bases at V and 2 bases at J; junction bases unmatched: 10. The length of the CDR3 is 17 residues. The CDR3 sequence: CASSSRLAGRYTDTQYF. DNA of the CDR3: TGTGCCAGCAGCTCGAGGCTAGCGGGGCGATACACAGATACGCAGTATTTT. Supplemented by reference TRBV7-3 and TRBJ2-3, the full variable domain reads GAGVSQTPSNKVTEKGKYVELRCDPISGHTALYWYRQSLGQGPEFLIYFQGTGAADDSGLPNDRFFAVRPEGSVSTLKIQRTERGDSAVYLCASSSRLAGRYTDTQYFGPGTRLTVL.

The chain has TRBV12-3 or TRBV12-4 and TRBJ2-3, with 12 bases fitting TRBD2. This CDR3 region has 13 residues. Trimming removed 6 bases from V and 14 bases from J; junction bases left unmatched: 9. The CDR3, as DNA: TGTGCCAGCAGCCTACGACTAGCGGGAGTCATGTATTTT. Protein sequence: CASSLRLAGVMYF.

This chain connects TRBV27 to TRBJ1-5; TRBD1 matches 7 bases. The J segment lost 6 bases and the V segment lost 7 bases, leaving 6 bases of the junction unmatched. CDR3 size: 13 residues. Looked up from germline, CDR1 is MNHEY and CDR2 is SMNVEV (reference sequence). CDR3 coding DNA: TGTGCCAGCATTATAACAGGGGTTCAGCCCCAGCATTTT. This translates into CASIITGVQPQHF.

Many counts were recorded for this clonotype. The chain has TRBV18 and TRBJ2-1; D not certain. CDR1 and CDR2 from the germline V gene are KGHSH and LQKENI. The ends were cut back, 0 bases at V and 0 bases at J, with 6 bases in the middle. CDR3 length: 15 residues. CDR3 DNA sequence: TGTGCCAGCTCACCACCTCCGAGCTCCTACAATGAGCAGTTCTTC. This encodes CASSPPPSSYNEQFF.

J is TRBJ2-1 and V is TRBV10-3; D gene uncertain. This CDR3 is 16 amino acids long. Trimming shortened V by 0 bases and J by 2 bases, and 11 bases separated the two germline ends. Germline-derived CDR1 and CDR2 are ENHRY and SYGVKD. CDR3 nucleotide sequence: TGTGCCATCAGTGAGTCGATTGTAGGACCCTACAATGAGCAGTTCTTC. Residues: CAISESIVGPYNEQFF.

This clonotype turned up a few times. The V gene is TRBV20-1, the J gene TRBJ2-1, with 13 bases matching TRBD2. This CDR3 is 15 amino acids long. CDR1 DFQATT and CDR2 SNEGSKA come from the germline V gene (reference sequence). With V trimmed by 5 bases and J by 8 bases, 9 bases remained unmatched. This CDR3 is CSARLAGGLKDEQFF. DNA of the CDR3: TGCAGTGCTCGACTAGCGGGAGGTCTAAAGGATGAGCAGTTCTTC.

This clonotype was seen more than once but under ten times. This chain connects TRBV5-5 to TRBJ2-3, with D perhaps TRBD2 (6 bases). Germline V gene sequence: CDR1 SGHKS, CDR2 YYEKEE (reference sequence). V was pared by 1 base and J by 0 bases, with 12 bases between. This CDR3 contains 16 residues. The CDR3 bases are TGTGCCAGCAGCTTGCCGTTGGCGGGAAGCACAGATACGCAGTATTTT. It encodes CASSLPLAGSTDTQYF.

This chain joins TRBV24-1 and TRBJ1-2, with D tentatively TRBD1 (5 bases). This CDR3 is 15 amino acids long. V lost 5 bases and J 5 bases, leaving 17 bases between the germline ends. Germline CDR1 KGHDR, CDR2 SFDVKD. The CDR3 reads CATSGPVRRGYGYTF. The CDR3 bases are TGTGCCACCAGTGGCCCAGTGAGGAGGGGATATGGCTACACCTTC.

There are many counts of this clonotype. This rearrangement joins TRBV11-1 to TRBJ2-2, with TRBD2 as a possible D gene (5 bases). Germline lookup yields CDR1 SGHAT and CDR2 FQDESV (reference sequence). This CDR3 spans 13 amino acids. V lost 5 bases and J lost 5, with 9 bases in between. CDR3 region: CASSRGPTGELFF. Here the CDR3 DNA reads TGTGCCAGCAGCCGAGGGCCAACCGGGGAGCTGTTTTTT.

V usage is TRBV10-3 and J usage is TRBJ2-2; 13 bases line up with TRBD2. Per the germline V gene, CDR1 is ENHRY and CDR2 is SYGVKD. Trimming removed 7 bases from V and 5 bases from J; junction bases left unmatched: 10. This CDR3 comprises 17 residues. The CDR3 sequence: CAIIRGLAGVKTGELFF. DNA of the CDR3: TGTGCCATCATCAGAGGACTAGCGGGAGTGAAAACCGGGGAGCTGTTTTTT.

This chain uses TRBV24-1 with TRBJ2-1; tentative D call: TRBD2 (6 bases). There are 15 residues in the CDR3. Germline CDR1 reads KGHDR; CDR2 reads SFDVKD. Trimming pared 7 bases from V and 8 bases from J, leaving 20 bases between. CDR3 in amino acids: CATSGTGSLSDEQFF. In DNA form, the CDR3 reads TGTGCCACCAGCGGGACTGGCTCTCTCTCGGATGAGCAGTTCTTC.

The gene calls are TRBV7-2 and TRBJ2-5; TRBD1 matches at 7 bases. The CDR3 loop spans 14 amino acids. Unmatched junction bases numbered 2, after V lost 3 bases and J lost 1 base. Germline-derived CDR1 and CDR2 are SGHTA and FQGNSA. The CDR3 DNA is TGTGCCAGCAGCTTTCACAGGGGCCAAGAGACCCAGTACTTC. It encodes CASSFHRGQETQYF.